This T cell receptor (beta chain) appears in the sequencing data of a study of blood T cells in healthy people across ages. Study-wide findings and caveats: The diversity estimates, figures obtained from one million T cells, were considered underestimates. Per million T cells, TCR beta diversity dropped roughly linearly as age increased.

Primers used in a second PCR of about 6 to 12 cycles were a sample-barcoded 5' primer and a J-beta primer mix. TCRdb itself ran the 5' RACE reads through MiXCR, one entry per CDR3 protein. The top ten clones hold 13% of a sample with about 620,000 distinct CDR3 sequences, approximately 52% of them seen once. Staff drew ten milliliters of peripheral blood from each donor. With 4 bases clipped from V and 4 bases from J, the junction kept 5 bases outside the gene matches. This CDR3 comprises 15 residues. Per the germline V gene, CDR1 is SGHAT and CDR2 is FQNNGV. A word on this clonotype: Its antigen is still unknown.

The sample comprised blood. The J gene is TRBJ2-1, the V gene TRBV11-2, with TRBD1 identical over 9 bases. The clonotype was recovered from a woman older than 75 in good health. The CDR3 reads CASSWGDRVYNEQFF. The CDR3 bases are TGTGCCAGCAGCTGGGGGGACAGGGTGTACAATGAGCAGTTCTTC.